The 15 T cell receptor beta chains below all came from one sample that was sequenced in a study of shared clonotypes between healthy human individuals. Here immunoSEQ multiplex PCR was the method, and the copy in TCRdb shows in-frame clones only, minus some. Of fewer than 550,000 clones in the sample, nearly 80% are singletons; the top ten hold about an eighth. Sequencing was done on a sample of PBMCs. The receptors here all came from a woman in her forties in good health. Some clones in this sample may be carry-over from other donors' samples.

CDR3 nucleotides: TGCAGCGTTGATACTAGCGGACGCTACAATGAGCAGTTCTTC. Translation: CSVDTSGRYNEQFF. The genes are TRBV29-1 and TRBJ2-1; 8 bases line up with TRBD2. CDR1 is SQVTM, CDR2 ANQGSEA, per germline. Unmatched junction bases numbered 4, after V lost 3 bases and J lost 3 bases. The CDR3 extends over 14 amino acids.

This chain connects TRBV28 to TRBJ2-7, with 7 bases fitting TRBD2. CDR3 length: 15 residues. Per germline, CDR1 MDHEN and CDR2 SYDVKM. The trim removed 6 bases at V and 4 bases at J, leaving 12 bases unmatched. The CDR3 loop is CASSQAGRAQYEQYF. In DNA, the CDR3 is TGTGCCAGCAGCCAGGCAGGGAGGGCTCAATACGAGCAGTACTTC.

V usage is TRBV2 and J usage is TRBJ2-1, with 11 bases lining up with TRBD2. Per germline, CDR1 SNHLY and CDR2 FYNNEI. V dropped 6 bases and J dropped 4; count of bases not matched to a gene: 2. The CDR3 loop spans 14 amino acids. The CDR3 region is CASRGLAEYNEQFF. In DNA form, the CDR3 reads TGTGCCAGCAGGGGACTAGCGGAGTACAATGAGCAGTTCTTC.

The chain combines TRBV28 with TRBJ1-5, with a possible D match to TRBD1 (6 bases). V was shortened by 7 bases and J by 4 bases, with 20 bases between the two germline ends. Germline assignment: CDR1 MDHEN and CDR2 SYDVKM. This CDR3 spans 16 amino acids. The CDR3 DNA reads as TGTGCCAGCATCCAAGGGGGGGGATCGGGGAATCAGCCCCAGCATTTT. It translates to CASIQGGGSGNQPQHF.

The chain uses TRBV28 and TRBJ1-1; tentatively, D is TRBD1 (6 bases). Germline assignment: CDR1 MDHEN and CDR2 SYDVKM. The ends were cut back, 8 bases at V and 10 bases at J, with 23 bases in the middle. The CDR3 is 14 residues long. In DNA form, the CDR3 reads TGTGCCAGCGGTCGGGGGCGCAGGCGAAATGCAGCTTTCTTT. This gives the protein CASGRGRRRNAAFF. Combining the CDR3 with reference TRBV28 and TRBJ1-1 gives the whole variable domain DVKVTQSSRYLVKRTGEKVFLECVQDMDHENMFWYRQDPGLGLRLIYFSYDVKMKEKGDIPEGYSVSREKKERFSLILESASTNQTSMYLCASGRGRRRNAAFFGQGTRLTVV.

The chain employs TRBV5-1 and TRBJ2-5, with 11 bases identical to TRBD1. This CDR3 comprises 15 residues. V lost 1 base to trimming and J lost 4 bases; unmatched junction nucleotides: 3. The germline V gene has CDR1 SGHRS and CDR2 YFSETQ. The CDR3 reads CASSLMGTGGETQYF. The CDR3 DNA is TGCGCCAGCAGCTTGATGGGGACAGGGGGAGAGACCCAGTACTTC.

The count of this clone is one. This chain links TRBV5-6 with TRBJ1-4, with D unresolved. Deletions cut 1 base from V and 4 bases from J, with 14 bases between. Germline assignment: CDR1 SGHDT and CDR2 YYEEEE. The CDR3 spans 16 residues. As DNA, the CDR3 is TGTGCCAGCAGCTTGTTTTCAACCGGAGGTAATGAAAAACTGTTTTTT. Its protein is CASSLFSTGGNEKLFF.

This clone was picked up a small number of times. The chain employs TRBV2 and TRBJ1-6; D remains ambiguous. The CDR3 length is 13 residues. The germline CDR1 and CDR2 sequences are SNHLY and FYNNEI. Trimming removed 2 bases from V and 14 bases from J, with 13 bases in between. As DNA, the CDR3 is TGTGCCAGCAGTGAATTAGAGGTCGAATCCCTCCACTTT. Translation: CASSELEVESLHF.

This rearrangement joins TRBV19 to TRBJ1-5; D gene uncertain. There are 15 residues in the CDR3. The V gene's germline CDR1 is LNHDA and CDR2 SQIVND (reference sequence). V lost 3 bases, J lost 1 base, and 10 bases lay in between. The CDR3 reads CASSIAGRSNQPQHF. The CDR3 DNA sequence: TGTGCCAGTAGTATCGCCGGTAGGAGCAATCAGCCCCAGCATTTT.

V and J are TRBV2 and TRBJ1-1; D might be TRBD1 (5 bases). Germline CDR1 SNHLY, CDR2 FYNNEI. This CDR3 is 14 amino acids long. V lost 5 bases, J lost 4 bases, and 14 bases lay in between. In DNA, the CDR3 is TGTGCCAGCAGTTTGGGGACGGTGAGCACTGAAGCTTTCTTT. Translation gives CASSLGTVSTEAFF.

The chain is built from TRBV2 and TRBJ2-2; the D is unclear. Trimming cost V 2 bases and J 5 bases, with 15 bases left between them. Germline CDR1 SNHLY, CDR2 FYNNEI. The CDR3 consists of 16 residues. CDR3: CASSEYTHTSTGELFF. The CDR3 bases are TGTGCCAGCAGTGAATATACCCATACATCGACCGGGGAGCTGTTTTTT.

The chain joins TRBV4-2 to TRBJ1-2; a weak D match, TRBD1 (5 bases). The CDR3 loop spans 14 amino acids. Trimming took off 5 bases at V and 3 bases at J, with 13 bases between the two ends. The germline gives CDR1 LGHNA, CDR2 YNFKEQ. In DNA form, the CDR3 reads TGTGCCAGCAGCTTGGATACAGGAGACTATGGCTACACCTTC. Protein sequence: CASSLDTGDYGYTF.

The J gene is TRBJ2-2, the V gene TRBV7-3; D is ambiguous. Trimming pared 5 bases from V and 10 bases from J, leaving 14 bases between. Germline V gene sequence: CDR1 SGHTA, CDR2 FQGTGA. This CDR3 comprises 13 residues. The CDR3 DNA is TGTGCCAGCAGCCCGTCGGGCCTAGAGGAGCTGTTTTTT. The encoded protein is CASSPSGLEELFF.

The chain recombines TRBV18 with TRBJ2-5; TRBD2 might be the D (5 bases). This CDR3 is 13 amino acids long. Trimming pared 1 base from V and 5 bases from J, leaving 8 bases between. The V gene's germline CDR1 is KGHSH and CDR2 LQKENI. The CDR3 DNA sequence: TGTGCCAGCTCACCACTGGGAGCTGAGACCCAGTACTTC. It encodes CASSPLGAETQYF. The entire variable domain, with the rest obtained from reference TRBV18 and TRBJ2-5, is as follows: NAGVMQNPRHLVRRRGQEARLRCSPMKGHSHVYWYRQLPEEGLKFMVYLQKENIIDESGMPKERFSAEFPKEGPSILRIQQVVRGDSAAYFCASSPLGAETQYFGPGTRLLVL.

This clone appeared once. CDR3 in amino acids: CASSAPGTVGYTF. CDR3 nucleotides: TGTGCCAGCAGTGCGCCCGGGACAGTTGGCTACACCTTC. This rearrangement joins TRBV28 to TRBJ1-2, with 7 bases aligning to TRBD1. CDR3 length equals 13 residues. CDR1 and CDR2 (germline): MDHEN, SYDVKM. J lost 7 bases, V lost 5 bases, and 7 bases had no gene match.